The rows below give T cell receptor beta chains drawn from one sample of a study of blood T cells in healthy people across ages. TCRdb independently ran MiXCR on the 5' RACE reads; one entry per CDR3 protein. The data hold about 680,000 distinct CDR3 sequences, with 49% observed a single time. Sequenced input: blood. The receptors originated from a woman aged 55 to 70 in good health. CDR3s include the opening cysteine and the closing phenylalanine or tryptophan. The order of the fields is clone size, J gene, D gene, V gene, CDR3 DNA, CDR3 protein. The D gene is left open where the match is weak. Size values are once, few and many counts, or a class for expanded clones, and some rows have none.

abundance: .
j_gene: TRBJ2-1
d_gene: TRBD2
v_gene: TRBV30
CDR3nt: TGTGCCTGGAGTGTACTTGGGGCTAGCGGGAGTATGGTCCCCTACAATGAGCAGTTCTTC
CDR3aa: CAWSVLGASGSMVPYNEQFF

abundance: few
j_gene: TRBJ2-3
d_gene: TRBD2
v_gene: TRBV28
CDR3nt: TGTGCCAGCAGCCGTTGGACTAGCGGGAGGCGATTTGAGGGCACAGATACGCAGTATTTT
CDR3aa: CASSRWTSGRRFEGTDTQYF

abundance: .
j_gene: TRBJ2-3
d_gene: .
v_gene: TRBV12-3/TRBV12-4
CDR3nt: TGTGCCAGCAGTTTAAGAACGCGTGGACTAGGGGGAGATACGCAGTATTTT
CDR3aa: CASSLRTRGLGGDTQYF

abundance: .
j_gene: TRBJ1-2
d_gene: .
v_gene: TRBV7-2
CDR3nt: TGTGCCAGCAGCCCTTCGGCAGGGGATTATGGCTACACCTTC
CDR3aa: CASSPSAGDYGYTF

abundance: few
j_gene: TRBJ2-4
d_gene: .
v_gene: TRBV27
CDR3nt: TGTGCCAGCAGGACGCGTGGTGGAGAGCAGTACTTC
CDR3aa: CASRTRGGEQYF

abundance: .
j_gene: TRBJ2-1
d_gene: TRBD2
v_gene: TRBV20-1
CDR3nt: TGCAGTGCTAGCGGGAGGGACAATGAGCAGTTCTTC
CDR3aa: CSASGRDNEQFF

abundance: .
j_gene: TRBJ1-4
d_gene: .
v_gene: TRBV6-6
CDR3nt: TGTACCAGCAGAAGGGACCGATCTGAAAAACTGTTTTTT
CDR3aa: CTSRRDRSEKLFF

abundance: .
j_gene: TRBJ1-1
d_gene: .
v_gene: TRBV20-1
CDR3nt: TGCAGTGCGAATGGGAACACTGAAGCTTTCTTT
CDR3aa: CSANGNTEAFF

abundance: .
j_gene: TRBJ2-7
d_gene: TRBD1
v_gene: TRBV7-9
CDR3nt: TGTGCCAGCAGCTTAGTAGTAAGGGGGCGGTACGAGCAGTACTTC
CDR3aa: CASSLVVRGRYEQYF

abundance: .
j_gene: TRBJ2-7
d_gene: TRBD1
v_gene: TRBV9
CDR3nt: TGTGCCAGCAGCGTGACGGGACAGGGCTACGAGCAGTACTTC
CDR3aa: CASSVTGQGYEQYF

abundance: .
j_gene: TRBJ2-3
d_gene: TRBD1
v_gene: TRBV28
CDR3nt: TGTGCCAGCAGTTCGCCGGGACAGGGAACAGATACGCAGTATTTT
CDR3aa: CASSSPGQGTDTQYF

abundance: once
j_gene: TRBJ2-1
d_gene: .
v_gene: TRBV4-3
CDR3nt: TGCGCCAGCAGCCAAGAACCCCCGAGTGGGGACACCTACAATGAGCAGTTCTTC
CDR3aa: CASSQEPPSGDTYNEQFF

abundance: .
j_gene: TRBJ2-3
d_gene: .
v_gene: TRBV7-9
CDR3nt: TGTGCCAGCAGCCGCAGTGGGTACACAGATACGCAGTATTTT
CDR3aa: CASSRSGYTDTQYF

abundance: .
j_gene: TRBJ2-3
d_gene: .
v_gene: TRBV9
CDR3nt: TGTGCCAGCAGCGGTATTAGGGAGCGGCGCACAGATACGCAGTATTTT
CDR3aa: CASSGIRERRTDTQYF

abundance: .
j_gene: TRBJ2-7
d_gene: TRBD1
v_gene: TRBV14
CDR3nt: TGTGCCAGCAGCCGAAGGACAGGGGATCTGTACGAGCAGTACTTC
CDR3aa: CASSRRTGDLYEQYF

abundance: .
j_gene: TRBJ2-5
d_gene: .
v_gene: TRBV27
CDR3nt: TGTGCCAGCAGTTTATGGGGCCGAGTTGGAGAGACCCAGTACTTC
CDR3aa: CASSLWGRVGETQYF

abundance: once
j_gene: TRBJ1-4
d_gene: .
v_gene: TRBV5-1
CDR3nt: TGCGCCAGCAGCGCGGGACCGTTTGCAACTAATGAAAAACTGTTTTTT
CDR3aa: CASSAGPFATNEKLFF

abundance: .
j_gene: TRBJ2-5
d_gene: .
v_gene: TRBV20-1
CDR3nt: TGCAGTGCTAGAACACAGGGATTTCAAGAGACCCAGTACTTC
CDR3aa: CSARTQGFQETQYF

abundance: .
j_gene: TRBJ2-1
d_gene: TRBD1
v_gene: TRBV12-3/TRBV12-4
CDR3nt: TGTGCCAGCAGCCCTGAACAGGGGGCTGAGCAGTTCTTC
CDR3aa: CASSPEQGAEQFF

abundance: many
j_gene: TRBJ2-7
d_gene: TRBD2
v_gene: TRBV20-1
CDR3nt: TGCAGTGCTAGAGATCAAGCGGGAGTACCCTACAATGAGCAGTACTTC
CDR3aa: CSARDQAGVPYNEQYF

abundance: .
j_gene: TRBJ2-5
d_gene: .
v_gene: TRBV10-3
CDR3nt: TGTGCCATCAGCACCCCAGAACAACAAGAGACCCAGTACTTC
CDR3aa: CAISTPEQQETQYF

abundance: .
j_gene: TRBJ2-1
d_gene: TRBD2
v_gene: TRBV29-1
CDR3nt: TGCAGCGTTGTTCAGAGCGGGACTAGTTTGTCCTACAATGAGCAGTTCTTC
CDR3aa: CSVVQSGTSLSYNEQFF

abundance: .
j_gene: TRBJ1-1
d_gene: .
v_gene: TRBV20-1
CDR3nt: TGCAGTGGGTGTAGGAGGGGTCATAACACTGAAGCTTTCTTT
CDR3aa: CSGCRRGHNTEAFF

abundance: .
j_gene: TRBJ2-5
d_gene: .
v_gene: TRBV5-1
CDR3nt: TGCGCCAGCAGCTTGGTCAGGTCAACGGAGACCCAGTACTTC
CDR3aa: CASSLVRSTETQYF

abundance: .
j_gene: TRBJ2-1
d_gene: .
v_gene: TRBV29-1
CDR3nt: TGCAGCGTTGAACCCAACTGGCGGAGCTCCTACAATGAGCAGTTCTTC
CDR3aa: CSVEPNWRSSYNEQFF

abundance: .
j_gene: TRBJ1-1
d_gene: .
v_gene: TRBV6-2/TRBV6-3
CDR3nt: TGTGCCAGCAGTTTCACAGTGGGGGGCACTGAAGCTTTCTTT
CDR3aa: CASSFTVGGTEAFF

abundance: .
j_gene: TRBJ2-7
d_gene: .
v_gene: TRBV3-1
CDR3nt: TGTGCCAGCAGGAACCAGGGTGGCGAGCAGTACTTC
CDR3aa: CASRNQGGEQYF

abundance: .
j_gene: TRBJ2-7
d_gene: .
v_gene: TRBV4-2
CDR3nt: TGTGCCGGCAGCCAAGTAACGGGAGTAGGCTACGAGCAGTACTTC
CDR3aa: CAGSQVTGVGYEQYF

abundance: .
j_gene: TRBJ2-7
d_gene: .
v_gene: TRBV21-1
CDR3nt: TGTGCCAGCAGACGGACTAGCGGGTACCCTATGGGCGAGCAGTACTTC
CDR3aa: CASRRTSGYPMGEQYF

abundance: .
j_gene: TRBJ2-7
d_gene: .
v_gene: TRBV20-1
CDR3nt: TGCAGTGCTCCCTTCCGGGACTACGAGCAGTACTTC
CDR3aa: CSAPFRDYEQYF

abundance: few
j_gene: TRBJ2-3
d_gene: TRBD2
v_gene: TRBV7-9
CDR3nt: TGTGCCAGCAGCTTACCTAGCGGGAGGTCCCCAGATACGCAGTATTTT
CDR3aa: CASSLPSGRSPDTQYF

abundance: .
j_gene: TRBJ1-4
d_gene: .
v_gene: TRBV29-1
CDR3nt: TGCAGCGTTGGCCGGGACGTCGCAACTAATGAAAAACTGTTTTTT
CDR3aa: CSVGRDVATNEKLFF

abundance: .
j_gene: TRBJ2-1
d_gene: TRBD2
v_gene: TRBV29-1
CDR3nt: TGCAGCGCTGCCCCGGGAGGGTACAATGAGCAGTTCTTC
CDR3aa: CSAAPGGYNEQFF

abundance: few
j_gene: TRBJ2-1
d_gene: .
v_gene: TRBV20-1
CDR3nt: TGCAGTGCTAAGGAGGGATCCTACAATGAGCAGTTCTTC
CDR3aa: CSAKEGSYNEQFF

abundance: .
j_gene: TRBJ2-1
d_gene: .
v_gene: TRBV4-3
CDR3nt: TGCGCCAGCAGCCAAGAAGGGCGTCAAAACAATGAGCAGTTCTTC
CDR3aa: CASSQEGRQNNEQFF

abundance: .
j_gene: TRBJ2-3
d_gene: .
v_gene: TRBV7-9
CDR3nt: TGTGCCAGCAGCACCACGCGCTCCACAGATACGCAGTATTTT
CDR3aa: CASSTTRSTDTQYF

abundance: many
j_gene: TRBJ2-1
d_gene: TRBD2
v_gene: TRBV29-1
CDR3nt: TGCAGCGTAGCCGGGACTAGCTCCTACAATGAGCAGTTCTTC
CDR3aa: CSVAGTSSYNEQFF

abundance: .
j_gene: TRBJ2-7
d_gene: .
v_gene: TRBV5-8
CDR3nt: TGTGCCAGCAGAATAACAGGAAAAACCCTCGAGCAGTACTTC
CDR3aa: CASRITGKTLEQYF

abundance: .
j_gene: TRBJ1-5
d_gene: .
v_gene: TRBV20-1
CDR3nt: TGCAGTGCAAGTGTGGCGGGACAAGGCAATCAGCCCCAGCATTTT
CDR3aa: CSASVAGQGNQPQHF

abundance: .
j_gene: TRBJ2-5
d_gene: .
v_gene: TRBV7-2
CDR3nt: TGTGCCAGCAGCTTAAGAAAGGGATTAGAGACCCAGTACTTC
CDR3aa: CASSLRKGLETQYF

abundance: .
j_gene: TRBJ1-2
d_gene: TRBD1
v_gene: TRBV7-8
CDR3nt: TGTGCCAGCAGCCGAGACGTGGACAGGGGGCCCTATGGCTACACCTTC
CDR3aa: CASSRDVDRGPYGYTF

abundance: .
j_gene: TRBJ1-6
d_gene: .
v_gene: TRBV7-6
CDR3nt: TGTGCCAGCAGCGTTGGGGTGGATTCACCCCTCCACTTT
CDR3aa: CASSVGVDSPLHF

abundance: few
j_gene: TRBJ2-6
d_gene: TRBD2
v_gene: TRBV4-2
CDR3nt: TGTGCCAGCAGCCGTTTGGAACGGGGGGCTGGGGCCAACGTCCTGACTTTC
CDR3aa: CASSRLERGAGANVLTF

abundance: .
j_gene: TRBJ2-7
d_gene: TRBD2
v_gene: TRBV4-2
CDR3nt: TGTGCCAGCAGCCAAGACCATTCTAGCGGGACGGGCTACGAGCAGTACTTC
CDR3aa: CASSQDHSSGTGYEQYF

abundance: once
j_gene: TRBJ1-1
d_gene: .
v_gene: TRBV6-2/TRBV6-3
CDR3nt: TGTGCCAGCAGTTACCTCTGGGACATGGGAGGGAAGGACACTGAAGCTTTCTTT
CDR3aa: CASSYLWDMGGKDTEAFF

abundance: .
j_gene: TRBJ2-3
d_gene: .
v_gene: TRBV10-3
CDR3nt: TGTGCCATCAGCAACCCGAGAACAGATACGCAGTATTTT
CDR3aa: CAISNPRTDTQYF

abundance: .
j_gene: TRBJ2-1
d_gene: .
v_gene: TRBV29-1
CDR3nt: TGCAGCGTTGAAGCCCGACAAGGGGGTGGGCAGTTCTTC
CDR3aa: CSVEARQGGGQFF

abundance: few
j_gene: TRBJ2-5
d_gene: TRBD2
v_gene: TRBV7-2
CDR3nt: TGTGCCAGCAGCTTCGGACTAGCGGGAGTGGGCGGAGAGACCCAGTACTTC
CDR3aa: CASSFGLAGVGGETQYF

abundance: .
j_gene: TRBJ1-6
d_gene: .
v_gene: TRBV20-1
CDR3nt: TGCAGTGCTAGTTCGGCTTCACCCCCCCACTTT
CDR3aa: CSASSASPPHF

abundance: .
j_gene: TRBJ2-5
d_gene: TRBD1
v_gene: TRBV20-1
CDR3nt: TGCAGTGCTAGCTTTCGGGACAGGAGATACCAAGAGACCCAGTACTTC
CDR3aa: CSASFRDRRYQETQYF

abundance: .
j_gene: TRBJ2-2
d_gene: TRBD2
v_gene: TRBV29-1
CDR3nt: TGCAGCGTCGGTTTTAAAGCGGGAGACACCGGGGAGCTGTTTTTT
CDR3aa: CSVGFKAGDTGELFF

abundance: few
j_gene: TRBJ1-2
d_gene: .
v_gene: TRBV20-1
CDR3nt: TGCAGTGCTGTCCTTAGGAGTGTCGGAAGCTATGGCTACACCTTC
CDR3aa: CSAVLRSVGSYGYTF

abundance: .
j_gene: TRBJ2-2
d_gene: .
v_gene: TRBV15
CDR3nt: TGTGCCACCAGCAGAGGACAGTTCACCGGGGAGCTGTTTTTT
CDR3aa: CATSRGQFTGELFF

abundance: .
j_gene: TRBJ1-1
d_gene: .
v_gene: TRBV10-3
CDR3nt: TGTGCCATCATGGGGAACACTGAAGCTTTCTTT
CDR3aa: CAIMGNTEAFF

abundance: many
j_gene: TRBJ2-7
d_gene: TRBD2
v_gene: TRBV7-2
CDR3nt: TGTGCCAGCAGCTTAGATGGCGGGGGCTCCTACGAGCAGTACTTC
CDR3aa: CASSLDGGGSYEQYF

abundance: .
j_gene: TRBJ2-3
d_gene: TRBD1
v_gene: TRBV5-1
CDR3nt: TGCGCCAGCAGCGCGGGGGACAGGGGGCGGGCAGATACGCAGTATTTT
CDR3aa: CASSAGDRGRADTQYF

abundance: many
j_gene: TRBJ1-2
d_gene: TRBD1
v_gene: TRBV11-2
CDR3nt: TGTGCCAGCAGCCCATTTGGACAGGGAGACTATGGCTACACCTTC
CDR3aa: CASSPFGQGDYGYTF

abundance: .
j_gene: TRBJ2-3
d_gene: TRBD2
v_gene: TRBV15
CDR3nt: TGTGCCACCAGCCCTAGCGGGAGTAAGTCAGATACGCAGTATTTT
CDR3aa: CATSPSGSKSDTQYF

abundance: few
j_gene: TRBJ2-5
d_gene: .
v_gene: TRBV20-1
CDR3nt: TGCAGTGCTAGTGGGTTGATCAGGGTCCAAGAGACCCAGTACTTC
CDR3aa: CSASGLIRVQETQYF